This TCR beta chain is from a study of T cells after yellow fever vaccination. Findings and limits, study-wide: Re-detected after boosting: most primary clones, 96% of CD4 and about 85% of CD8. Overlap between CD4 and CD8 compartments was detected for a small share of clonotypes. Contaminants from the bulk population, in the form of abundant clonotypes, could be found in FACS-sorted repertoires.

For TCR, cDNA came from 5'RACE template switching, which added a universal primer site and UMIs. MiXCR, applied by TCRdb to the 5' RACE reads, yields one record per CDR3 protein. The repertoire holds 300,000 to 350,000 distinct CDR3 sequences, with 8% to 9.5% as singletons. Trimming cost V 8 bases and J 7 bases; bases outside gene matches: 12. CDR1 and CDR2 from the germline V gene are SGHTA and FQGNSA. This CDR3 has 15 residues. The table lists this clonotype with many counts. Its antigen is not known. This sequence joins TRBV7-2 and TRBJ1-3, with 9 bases that match TRBD1. Sequences were derived from PBMCs, sampled about 49 days after the first yellow fever vaccination. The TCR originated in a man between 18 and 35 years old who received the YFV17D yellow fever vaccine. CDR3 amino acids: CASGRTGTGPNTIYF. In nucleotides, the CDR3 is TGTGCCAGCGGCCGTACCGGGACAGGGCCCAACACCATATATTTT.